These 18 T cell receptor beta chains came from one sample sequenced in a study of shared clonotypes between healthy human individuals. TCRdb keeps only in-frame clones here, not all; method: immunoSEQ multiplex PCR. The sample carries hundreds of thousands of clones, approximately 90% recorded once. CD8 cells classed as naive were CD45RO-negative and positively selected for CCR7, excluding terminally differentiated effector memory CD45RA+ cells. Specimen: naive CD8+ T cells sorted from blood. These receptors originate from a young man in good health.

For this clone: At one end the junction does not follow the germline gene, possibly because of a read error. V and J are TRBV7-9 and TRBJ2-5; D uncertain. Per germline, CDR1 SEHNR and CDR2 FQNEAQ (reference sequence). This CDR3 has 12 residues. This CDR3 is CASSPARENQYF. The DNA for the CDR3 is TGTGCCAGCAGCCCAGCGAGAGAGAACCAGTACTTC.

V and J are TRBV11-3 and TRBJ2-3; D is tentatively TRBD1 or TRBD2 (6 bases each). CDR1 SGHNT and CDR2 YENEEA come from the germline V gene. This CDR3 comprises 15 residues. V lost 4 bases and J 4 bases, leaving 15 bases between the germline ends. DNA for the CDR3: TGTGCCAGCAGCTCCGCCCACGGGGGCGCAGATACGCAGTATTTT. It translates to CASSSAHGGADTQYF.

This chain links TRBV29-1 with TRBJ2-2; D remains unclear. Trimming removed 0 bases from V and 2 bases from J, with 10 bases in between. The CDR3 is made up of 15 amino acids. Germline loops: CDR1 SQVTM, CDR2 ANQGSEA. In DNA, the CDR3 is TGCAGCGTTGAAGATCTGGACGGAAACACCGGGGAGCTGTTTTTT. Residues: CSVEDLDGNTGELFF.

The chain links TRBV7-9 to TRBJ2-7, with D possibly matching TRBD2 (5 bases). Germline CDR1 reads SEHNR; CDR2 reads FQNEAQ (reference sequence). V gave up 2 bases and J gave up 2 bases, with 10 bases separating them. The CDR3 contains 14 residues. The CDR3 here is CASSLPLLAYEQYF. The CDR3 DNA is TGTGCCAGCAGCTTACCCTTACTAGCCTACGAGCAGTACTTC.

This clone was recorded once. CDR3 sequence: CASTPGASGSREQYF. CDR3 bases: TGTGCCAGCACCCCGGGGGCTAGCGGGAGTCGTGAGCAGTACTTC. The chain couples TRBV27 to TRBJ2-7; 10 nucleotides agree with TRBD2. CDR1 is MNHEY, CDR2 SMNVEV, per germline (reference sequence). Trimming removed 7 bases from V and 7 bases from J; junction bases left unmatched: 13. This CDR3 contains 15 residues.

The rearrangement joins TRBV7-9 to TRBJ2-3, with D perhaps matching TRBD1 (6 bases). The CDR3 consists of 15 residues. The V gene's germline CDR1 is SEHNR and CDR2 FQNEAQ (reference sequence). The V gene lost 3 bases and the J gene lost 4 bases, with 14 bases spanning the gap. The DNA for the CDR3 is TGTGCCAGCAGCTTCAGACAGGCTCGGGCAGATACGCAGTATTTT. Its protein product is CASSFRQARADTQYF.

CDR3 coding DNA: TGCAGCGTTGAAGATGGATTGCGGCAGAACTACGAGCAGTACTTC. Translated: CSVEDGLRQNYEQYF. This chain uses TRBV29-1 with TRBJ2-7; unclear D gene. V lost 0 bases to trimming and J lost 3 bases, with 15 bases between them. The CDR3 is made up of 15 amino acids. CDR1 SQVTM and CDR2 ANQGSEA come from the germline V gene.

The chain couples TRBV28 to TRBJ2-1; 8 bases line up with TRBD2. The CDR3 runs 16 residues. Germline V lookup: CDR1 MDHEN, CDR2 SYDVKM. V was clipped by 10 bases and J by 2 bases; unmatched bases: 13. The CDR3 region is CATDPGGTLTYNEQFF. The DNA for the CDR3 is TGTGCCACCGATCCGGGAGGGACGCTTACCTACAATGAGCAGTTCTTC.

This chain joins TRBV6-5 and TRBJ2-5; TRBD2 aligns across 7 bases. This CDR3 has 15 amino acids. After removal of 6 bases from V and 3 bases from J, the junction contained 10 bases not matched to a gene. The germline V gene encodes CDR1 MNHEY and CDR2 SVGAGI. The CDR3 region is CASRMGLGGKETQYF. The CDR3 DNA reads TGTGCCAGCAGGATGGGACTGGGAGGGAAAGAGACCCAGTACTTC.

CDR3 in DNA: TGCGCCAGCAGCCAAGTGCAGTCTGTGTACGAGCAGTACTTC. Translating gives CASSQVQSVYEQYF. The V gene is TRBV4-1, the J gene TRBJ2-7; no reliable D call. Deletions cut 1 base from V and 4 bases from J, with 11 bases between. This CDR3 is built from 14 residues. Germline-derived CDR1 and CDR2 are MGHRA and YSYEKL.

This chain uses TRBV10-3 with TRBJ2-5; D might be TRBD2 (5 bases). V was shortened by 0 bases and J by 5 bases, with 10 bases between the two germline ends. The CDR3 covers 14 residues. Germline V CDR1 and CDR2: ENHRY, SYGVKD. Here the CDR3 DNA reads TGTGCCATCAGTGAGTCAATAGGAGGCGAGACCCAGTACTTC. Protein sequence: CAISESIGGETQYF.

The V gene is TRBV6-5, the J gene TRBJ1-1; D might be TRBD1 (5 bases). The CDR3 contains 15 residues. CDR1 is MNHEY and CDR2 is SVGAGI in the germline V gene. Trimming removed 5 bases at V and 0 bases at J, with 13 bases between. CDR3 sequence (DNA): TGTGCCAGCAGTCCCTCCGACAGACTGAACACTGAAGCTTTCTTT. Amino acid sequence: CASSPSDRLNTEAFF.

This rearrangement joins TRBV29-1 to TRBJ1-1; the D is unclear. The CDR3 totals 13 residues. Trimming left V 2 bases short and J 6 bases short, with 13 bases between. In germline, CDR1 is SQVTM, CDR2 ANQGSEA. CDR3 in amino acids: CSVEYEGWPEAFF. CDR3 DNA sequence: TGCAGCGTTGAATACGAGGGTTGGCCTGAAGCTTTCTTT.

This clone was detected once. The CDR3 region is CAISGSSVAFTYEQYF. CDR3 DNA: TGTGCCATCAGTGGATCCTCGGTAGCGTTCACCTACGAGCAGTACTTC. V usage is TRBV10-3 and J usage is TRBJ2-7; D possibly corresponds to TRBD2 (5 bases). V shed 4 bases and J shed 2 bases, with 18 bases lying between them. Germline V gives CDR1 ENHRY, CDR2 SYGVKD. The length of the CDR3 is 16 residues.

V and J are TRBV27 and TRBJ2-1; 9 positions match TRBD2. This CDR3 contains 17 residues. J lost 3 bases, V lost 5 bases, and 11 bases had no gene match. Germline CDR1 is MNHEY and CDR2 is SMNVEV (reference sequence). CDR3 protein: CASSAVAGEVHYNEQFF. In nucleotides, the CDR3 is TGTGCCAGCAGTGCGGTAGCGGGAGAGGTCCACTACAATGAGCAGTTCTTC.

Comment on this clone: Different DNA sequences within this sample yield the same CDR3. In DNA, the CDR3 is TGCAGCGTAGGGGACAACACTGAAGCTTTCTTT. Translating gives CSVGDNTEAFF. V usage is TRBV29-1 and J usage is TRBJ1-1, with a possible D match to TRBD1 (5 bases). Germline loops: CDR1 SQVTM, CDR2 ANQGSEA. The V gene lost 6 bases and the J gene lost 2 bases, with 7 bases spanning the gap. The CDR3 spans 11 residues.

The chain has TRBV29-1 and TRBJ2-3; tentative D call: TRBD1 (7 bases). The germline CDR1 and CDR2 sequences are SQVTM and ANQGSEA. The CDR3 spans 14 residues. V gave up 4 bases and J gave up 5 bases, with 16 bases separating them. CDR3 nucleotides: TGCAGCGTTGGGCGGGACAGCCGGGGAGATACGCAGTATTTT. Translation: CSVGRDSRGDTQYF.

The chain links TRBV7-9 to TRBJ1-1; D may be TRBD1 (6 bases). Trimming cost V 5 bases and J 4 bases, with 17 bases left between them. The CDR3 runs 15 residues. Germline-derived CDR1 and CDR2 are SEHNR and FQNEAQ (reference sequence). The CDR3 sequence is CASSPPGTPFTEAFF. The CDR3 DNA reads TGTGCCAGCAGCCCACCTGGGACACCTTTCACTGAAGCTTTCTTT.